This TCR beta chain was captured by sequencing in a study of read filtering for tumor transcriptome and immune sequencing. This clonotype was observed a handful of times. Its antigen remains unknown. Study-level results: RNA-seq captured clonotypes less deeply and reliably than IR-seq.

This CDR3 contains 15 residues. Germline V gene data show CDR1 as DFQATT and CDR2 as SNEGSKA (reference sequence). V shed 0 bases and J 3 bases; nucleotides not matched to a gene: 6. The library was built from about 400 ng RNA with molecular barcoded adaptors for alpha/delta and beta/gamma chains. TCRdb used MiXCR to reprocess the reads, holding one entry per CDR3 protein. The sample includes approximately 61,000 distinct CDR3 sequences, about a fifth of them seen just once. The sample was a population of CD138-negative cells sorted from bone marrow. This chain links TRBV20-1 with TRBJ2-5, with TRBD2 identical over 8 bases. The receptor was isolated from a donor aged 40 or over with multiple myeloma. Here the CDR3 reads CSARDGGRGEETQYF. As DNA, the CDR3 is TGCAGTGCTAGAGATGGGGGGCGGGGGGAAGAGACCCAGTACTTC.